This entry lists 14 T cell receptor beta chains sequenced from one sample in a study of blood T cell repertoires in COVID-19. The protocol was immunoSEQ multiplex PCR, while the TCRdb copy is restricted to in-frame clones and leaves out a portion. The repertoire holds about 300,000 clones, with around 88% as singletons. The sample consisted of peripheral blood. The source is a woman aged 25 to 39 who had recovered from COVID-19.

J is TRBJ1-2 and V is TRBV28; D may be TRBD1 (5 bases). Germline V gene data show CDR1 as MDHEN and CDR2 as SYDVKM. V was pared by 6 bases and J by 0 bases, with 23 bases between. This CDR3 comprises 18 residues. CDR3 DNA sequence: TGTGCCAGCAGCCCTAATTATTCGTGGGGCCCAGCTAACTATGGCTACACCTTC. Protein: CASSPNYSWGPANYGYTF.

The chain joins TRBV6-2 or TRBV6-3 to TRBJ2-7, with D maybe TRBD1 (6 bases). The V and J ends lost 3 bases and 0 bases respectively, with 9 bases between them. The CDR3 runs to 14 residues. Germline CDR1 is MNHEY and CDR2 is SVGEGT. CDR3 amino acids: CASSYLGASYEQYF. In DNA form, the CDR3 reads TGTGCCAGCAGTTATTTGGGGGCCTCCTACGAGCAGTACTTC.

The chain couples TRBV5-6 to TRBJ2-5, with a possible D match to TRBD2 (5 bases). V shed 2 bases and J shed 4 bases, with 21 bases lying between them. Per the germline V gene, CDR1 is SGHDT and CDR2 is YYEEEE. This CDR3 comprises 17 residues. The CDR3 sequence is CASSFKDWRVSLETQYF. CDR3 nucleotide sequence: TGTGCCAGCAGCTTCAAGGACTGGCGGGTCTCACTAGAGACCCAGTACTTC. Combining the CDR3 with reference TRBV5-6 and TRBJ2-5 gives the whole variable domain DAGVTQSPTHLIKTRGQQVTLRCSPKSGHDTVSWYQQALGQGPQFIFQYYEEEERQRGNFPDRFSGHQFPNYSSELNVNALLLGDSALYLCASSFKDWRVSLETQYFGPGTRLLVL.

The genes are TRBV7-9 and TRBJ1-2; D not certain. V dropped 10 bases and J dropped 6 bases, with 12 bases sitting between them. Germline V gene data show CDR1 as SEHNR and CDR2 as FQNEAQ (reference sequence). The CDR3 is made up of 11 amino acids. The CDR3 DNA follows: TGTGCCACCCGGAGGGTCCATGGCTACACCTTC. This encodes CATRRVHGYTF.

The V call is TRBV3-1 (or the pseudogene TRBV3-2), the J call TRBJ1-4; 7 nucleotides align to TRBD1. The germline CDR1 and CDR2 sequences are LGHDT and YNNKEL (reference sequence). Losses at the gene ends were 2 bases for V and 5 bases for J; bases not matched to a gene: 5. The CDR3 runs 15 residues. The CDR3 region is CASSQIGTANEKLFF. The DNA for the CDR3 is TGTGCCAGCAGCCAAATCGGGACAGCAAATGAAAAACTGTTTTTT.

The CDR3 nucleotides read TGTGCCAGCAGTTTTTCAGGGAATCAGCCCCAGCATTTT. As protein: CASSFSGNQPQHF. The V gene is TRBV27, the J gene TRBJ1-5; perhaps TRBD1 as D (5 bases). CDR1 and CDR2 from the germline V gene are MNHEY and SMNVEV (reference sequence). The CDR3 has 13 amino acids. V lost 3 bases and J 4 bases, leaving 7 bases between the germline ends.

This chain joins TRBV3-1 (or the pseudogene TRBV3-2) and TRBJ2-2, with D maybe TRBD2 (6 bases). This CDR3 is 15 amino acids long. V lost 0 bases and J lost 5, with 10 bases in between. Per germline, CDR1 LGHDT and CDR2 YNNKEL (reference sequence). The CDR3: CASSQEYGGTGELFF. As DNA, the CDR3 is TGTGCCAGCAGCCAAGAATACGGGGGTACCGGGGAGCTGTTTTTT.

The chain combines TRBV6-5 with TRBJ1-1; tentatively, D is TRBD1 (5 bases). Germline V gene lookup returns CDR1 MNHEY and CDR2 SVGAGI. V dropped 7 bases and J dropped 0 bases, with 12 bases sitting between them. There are 14 residues in the CDR3. The DNA for the CDR3 is TGTGCCAGCAAGCCAGGGCTTATGAACACTGAAGCTTTCTTT. Protein sequence: CASKPGLMNTEAFF.

The chain couples TRBV30 to TRBJ1-6; D remains ambiguous. This CDR3 contains 18 residues. V was clipped by 0 bases and J by 0 bases, with 15 bases between them. Germline V gene sequence: CDR1 GTSNPN, CDR2 SVGIG (reference sequence). The CDR3 spells CAWSVDSDWSSYNSPLHF. CDR3 DNA sequence: TGTGCCTGGAGTGTTGACTCGGACTGGAGCTCCTATAATTCACCCCTCCACTTT.

The rearrangement uses TRBV28 and TRBJ1-1; D uncertain. The CDR3 extends over 14 amino acids. Trimming removed 7 bases at V and 0 bases at J, with 12 bases between. Germline CDR1 reads MDHEN; CDR2 reads SYDVKM. The CDR3 reads CASTTTLMNTEAFF. In DNA form, the CDR3 reads TGTGCCAGCACGACTACCTTAATGAACACTGAAGCTTTCTTT.

The chain is built from TRBV6-5 and TRBJ2-3; the D gene is possibly TRBD2 (5 bases). V lost 7 bases and J 3 bases, leaving 17 bases between the germline ends. This CDR3 contains 15 residues. Germline V gives CDR1 MNHEY, CDR2 SVGAGI. The CDR3 is CASNAVGRGTDTQYF. For the CDR3, the DNA is TGTGCCAGCAACGCTGTTGGGAGAGGGACAGATACGCAGTATTTT.

For this clone: In the same sample, other DNA sequences code for this CDR3. This sequence joins TRBV4-2 and TRBJ2-3, with TRBD2 matching 11 bases. Germline V lookup: CDR1 LGHNA, CDR2 YNFKEQ. CDR3 length: 17 residues. J gave up 2 bases and V 1 base, and 5 bases lay outside the gene matches. CDR3 in amino acids: CASSQGLAGGPTDTQYF. The CDR3 bases are TGTGCCAGCAGCCAAGGTCTAGCGGGGGGACCCACAGATACGCAGTATTTT.

The CDR3 here is CASSLGLSHRGGEQYF. The CDR3 region has the DNA TGCGCCAGCAGCTTGGGCCTTTCACACAGGGGTGGCGAGCAGTACTTC. The V gene is TRBV5-1, the J gene TRBJ2-7; 7 bases fit TRBD1. Per the germline V gene, CDR1 is SGHRS and CDR2 is YFSETQ. This CDR3 spans 16 amino acids. Trimming at V came to 0 bases and at J to 6 bases, leaving 12 bases not matched to a gene.

This clone was observed a single time. This chain connects TRBV6-5 to TRBJ1-1; 7 bases agree with TRBD1. V lost 7 bases, J lost 4 bases, and 9 bases stayed unmatched. The CDR3 covers 14 residues. Germline V CDR1 and CDR2: MNHEY, SVGAGI. The CDR3 loop reads CASMNYRGGTEAFF. The CDR3 bases are TGTGCCAGCATGAATTACAGGGGCGGCACTGAAGCTTTCTTT.